Following are 25 T cell receptor beta chains from one sample sequenced in a study of T cells in tumors after PD-1 blockade. Here immunoSEQ multiplex PCR was the method, and the copy in TCRdb shows in-frame clones only, minus some. This table has around 35,000 clones, roughly four fifths appearing once. Sample: PBMCs, taken after anti-PD-1 treatment. The receptors derive from a human donor with basal cell carcinoma.

The chain is built from TRBV7-2 and TRBJ2-3; 14 bases are a match to TRBD2. The CDR3 is 17 amino acids. The J segment lost 3 bases and the V segment lost 5 bases, leaving 7 bases of the junction unmatched. Germline loops: CDR1 SGHTA, CDR2 FQGNSA. CDR3 DNA sequence: TGTGCCAGCAGCATCGGACTAGCGGGGGGTCGGACAGATACGCAGTATTTT. Translated: CASSIGLAGGRTDTQYF.

The count of this clone is one. V usage is TRBV18 and J usage is TRBJ2-6, with no clear D. V shed 1 base and J shed 2 bases, with 9 bases lying between them. Germline loops: CDR1 KGHSH, CDR2 LQKENI. CDR3 size: 16 residues. CDR3 amino acids: CASSPRALAGANVLTF. CDR3 in DNA: TGTGCCAGCTCACCACGTGCCTTGGCTGGGGCCAACGTCCTGACTTTC.

V and J are TRBV5-4 and TRBJ2-7, with TRBD1 identical over 7 bases. The CDR3 extends over 13 amino acids. The V and J ends lost 3 bases and 5 bases, in that order; junction bases with no gene match: 5. Looked up from germline, CDR1 is SGHNT and CDR2 is YYREEE (reference sequence). This chain's CDR3 is CASSSPGQHEQYF. CDR3 bases: TGTGCCAGCAGCTCGCCGGGACAGCACGAGCAGTACTTC.

The table lists this clone with a few counts. The chain joins TRBV5-4 to TRBJ1-1; 9 bases match TRBD1. Looked up from germline, CDR1 is SGHNT and CDR2 is YYREEE (reference sequence). The CDR3 is made up of 14 amino acids. V lost 4 bases, J lost 5 bases, and 6 bases stayed unmatched. Here the CDR3 DNA reads TGTGCCAGCAGCGGCGGACAGGGGAGGACTGAAGCTTTCTTT. Its protein is CASSGGQGRTEAFF.

V usage is TRBV6-5 and J usage is TRBJ2-3, with D possibly TRBD2 on 5 matching bases. The CDR3 is 15 residues long. From germline, CDR1 is MNHEY and CDR2 SVGAGI. V was cut by 0 bases and J by 1 base, with 8 bases left in between. In DNA form, the CDR3 reads TGTGCCAGCAGTTACTCGATCGGGGGCACAGATACGCAGTATTTT. As protein: CASSYSIGGTDTQYF.

This sequence joins TRBV5-1 and TRBJ2-2; D may match TRBD1 or TRBD2 (5 bases each). Per the germline V gene, CDR1 is SGHRS and CDR2 is YFSETQ. The V gene lost 4 bases and the J gene lost 1 base, with 14 bases spanning the gap. The CDR3 contains 16 residues. This CDR3 is CASSGDGTRNTGELFF. CDR3 coding DNA: TGCGCCAGCAGCGGGGACGGGACCAGGAACACCGGGGAGCTGTTTTTT.

The genes are TRBV9 and TRBJ1-6; D not certain. Germline V CDR1 and CDR2: SGDLS, YYNGEE. V was trimmed by 3 bases and J by 0 bases, leaving 10 bases between them. This CDR3 is built from 16 residues. The CDR3 DNA reads TGTGCCAGCAGCGAAGAGCAGAGCTCCTATAATTCACCCCTCCACTTT. It codes for CASSEEQSSYNSPLHF.

The genes are TRBV7-9 and TRBJ2-1, with D perhaps matching TRBD1 (6 bases). The CDR3 runs 13 residues. Germline CDR1 and CDR2: SEHNR and FQNEAQ (reference sequence). Trimming removed 1 base at V and 9 bases at J, with 10 bases between. In DNA form, the CDR3 reads TGTGCCAGCAGCTTAGAGGGGGTGGGTGAGCAGTTCTTC. This gives the protein CASSLEGVGEQFF.

As DNA, the CDR3 is TGTGCCAGCAGTTACTTAGGGACAGGGGTGACTGAAGCTTTCTTT. It encodes CASSYLGTGVTEAFF. The chain combines TRBV6-6 with TRBJ1-1; TRBD1 matches 10 bases. J gave up 5 bases and V 1 base, and 4 bases lay outside the gene matches. Germline assignment: CDR1 MNHNY and CDR2 SVGAGI (reference sequence). The CDR3 is 15 amino acids.

The count of this clone is one. V is TRBV9 and J is TRBJ2-3; 7 positions match TRBD2. After removal of 4 bases from V and 0 bases from J, the junction contained 2 bases not matched to a gene. CDR3 length equals 14 residues. Germline V gives CDR1 SGDLS, CDR2 YYNGEE. The CDR3 sequence is CASSSGASTDTQYF. The CDR3 region has the DNA TGTGCCAGCAGCAGCGGGGCCAGCACAGATACGCAGTATTTT.

For this clone: The junction and the germline gene differ at one end; a read error may be behind it. The chain uses TRBV24-1 and TRBJ1-3, with D unresolved. This CDR3 has 12 residues. In germline, CDR1 is KGHDR, CDR2 SFDVKD. The CDR3 is CATSDELSSLSF. CDR3 in DNA: TGTGCCACCAGTGATGAACTGTCCTCCCTCTCCTTT.

The chain couples TRBV7-9 to TRBJ2-7, with D tentatively TRBD2 (5 bases). Germline V lookup: CDR1 SEHNR, CDR2 FQNEAQ (reference sequence). With 5 bases removed from V and 2 bases from J, the gap between germline ends came to 13 bases. This CDR3 region has 14 residues. Here the CDR3 reads CASSPSQRTYEQYF. In nucleotides, the CDR3 is TGTGCCAGCAGCCCCTCCCAGCGGACCTACGAGCAGTACTTC.

V gene TRBV7-9 combines with J gene TRBJ2-2; the D call may be TRBD1 or TRBD2 (5 bases each). V was cut by 2 bases and J by 5 bases, with 12 bases left in between. Germline V gene sequence: CDR1 SEHNR, CDR2 FQNEAQ (reference sequence). This CDR3 contains 15 residues. The CDR3 region is CASSLYGTTTGELFF. In nucleotides, the CDR3 is TGTGCCAGCAGCTTATATGGGACCACAACCGGGGAGCTGTTTTTT.

The J gene is TRBJ2-2, the V gene TRBV5-1, with 7 bases identical to TRBD2. The CDR3 covers 17 residues. Germline lookup yields CDR1 SGHRS and CDR2 YFSETQ. The V and J ends lost 0 bases and 2 bases, in that order; junction bases with no gene match: 7. The CDR3 protein is CASSLAPGLLNTGELFF. The DNA for the CDR3 is TGCGCCAGCAGCTTGGCTCCGGGACTACTTAACACCGGGGAGCTGTTTTTT. Variable domain in full (rest from reference TRBV5-1 and TRBJ2-2): KAGVTQTPRYLIKTRGQQVTLSCSPISGHRSVSWYQQTPGQGLQFLFEYFSETQRNKGNFPGRFSGRQFSNSRSEMNVSTLELGDSALYLCASSLAPGLLNTGELFFGEGSRLTVL.

This clone occurred once. This chain links TRBV19 with TRBJ2-1; D may be TRBD2 (6 bases). The V and J ends lost 1 base and 7 bases respectively, with 11 bases between them. The CDR3 is 14 amino acids. The V gene's germline CDR1 is LNHDA and CDR2 SQIVND (reference sequence). In DNA form, the CDR3 reads TGTGCCAGTAGTATAGCGGGAGTATTAAATGAGCAGTTCTTC. It yields the protein CASSIAGVLNEQFF.

This clone was observed once. The V and J genes are TRBV7-2 and TRBJ2-2; the D is unclear. V was pared by 2 bases and J by 7 bases, with 8 bases between. The CDR3 is made up of 13 amino acids. The germline V gene has CDR1 SGHTA and CDR2 FQGNSA. In DNA, the CDR3 is TGTGCCAGCAGCTTAAGGCTCAACGGGGAGCTGTTTTTT. Encoded protein: CASSLRLNGELFF.

This sequence joins TRBV6-2 or TRBV6-3 and TRBJ2-1; TRBD1 is a possible D gene (5 bases). Trimming removed 1 base from V and 2 bases from J, with 12 bases in between. The CDR3 is made up of 16 amino acids. Germline V CDR1 and CDR2: MNHEY, SVGEGT. The CDR3 is CASSYWGQRPYNEQFF. The CDR3 DNA follows: TGTGCCAGCAGTTACTGGGGCCAGCGCCCCTACAATGAGCAGTTCTTC.

V usage is TRBV7-2 and J usage is TRBJ2-3; possibly TRBD1 or TRBD2 for D (6 bases each). Germline CDR1 reads SGHTA; CDR2 reads FQGNSA. The CDR3 consists of 15 residues. Trimming left V 3 bases short and J 0 bases short, with 10 bases between. The CDR3 DNA follows: TGTGCCAGCAGCTTCGGGGGCCTTAGCACAGATACGCAGTATTTT. Its protein is CASSFGGLSTDTQYF.

The chain uses TRBV9 and TRBJ1-1; no clear D. V lost 0 bases and J 3 bases, leaving 3 bases between the germline ends. This CDR3 spans 12 amino acids. Germline loops: CDR1 SGDLS, CDR2 YYNGEE. As DNA, the CDR3 is TGTGCCAGCAGCGTAGCCGACACTGAAGCTTTCTTT. Translating gives CASSVADTEAFF.

This clone has only a few counts. The chain's CDR3 is CASSSPGQNYNEQFF. CDR3 nucleotides: TGTGCCAGCAGCTCGCCGGGACAGAATTACAATGAGCAGTTCTTC. J is TRBJ2-1 and V is TRBV7-2; 7 bases fit TRBD1. CDR1 and CDR2 from the germline V gene are SGHTA and FQGNSA. Trimming cost V 4 bases and J 4 bases; bases outside gene matches: 7. There are 15 residues in the CDR3.

V usage is TRBV5-5 and J usage is TRBJ1-6, with D hard to call. The CDR3 is 14 residues long. CDR1 and CDR2 (germline): SGHKS, YYEKEE (reference sequence). The V gene lost 1 base and the J gene lost 4 bases, with 6 bases spanning the gap. The CDR3 loop reads CASSLIFYNSPLHF. CDR3 in DNA: TGTGCCAGCAGCTTGATCTTTTATAATTCACCCCTCCACTTT.

The chain uses TRBV4-1 and TRBJ2-2; a weak D match, TRBD2 (6 bases). Germline loops: CDR1 MGHRA, CDR2 YSYEKL. This CDR3 spans 15 amino acids. V was cut by 2 bases and J by 6 bases, with 13 bases left in between. The CDR3 region has the DNA TGCGCCAGCAGCCAACACGGGACGGGGGCCGGGGAGCTGTTTTTT. The encoded protein is CASSQHGTGAGELFF.

This clone was seen only a few times. The chain combines TRBV7-8 with TRBJ1-1; 8 bases line up with TRBD1. The CDR3 runs to 14 residues. Unmatched junction bases numbered 2, after V lost 5 bases and J lost 0 bases. Germline CDR1 SGHVS, CDR2 FQNEAQ. This CDR3 reads CASSRTGMNTEAFF. Written as DNA, the CDR3 is TGTGCCAGCAGCAGGACAGGGATGAACACTGAAGCTTTCTTT. Full variable domain (rest looked up from reference TRBV7-8 and TRBJ1-1): GAGVSQSPRYKVAKRGQDVALRCDPISGHVSLFWYQQALGQGPEFLTYFQNEAQLDKSGLPSDRFFAERPEGSVSTLKIQRTQQEDSAVYLCASSRTGMNTEAFFGQGTRLTVV.

The sample holds one count of this clone. This chain joins TRBV19 and TRBJ1-4; 8 bases agree with TRBD1. This CDR3 region has 14 residues. Germline CDR1 LNHDA, CDR2 SQIVND (reference sequence). V was pared by 6 bases and J by 8 bases, with 8 bases of the junction left unmatched. The DNA for the CDR3 is TGTGCCAGTAGCGACAGGGGTTCTCAGGAAAAACTGTTTTTT. Residues: CASSDRGSQEKLFF.

Concerning this clone itself: Other DNA sequences in the same sample also yield this CDR3. V and J are TRBV7-8 and TRBJ1-1, with 7 nucleotides matching TRBD1. V shed 1 base and J 1 base; nucleotides not matched to a gene: 0. The CDR3 runs to 14 residues. The germline CDR1 and CDR2 sequences are SGHVS and FQNEAQ. CDR3 sequence: CASSLGTGNTEAFF. The CDR3 bases are TGTGCCAGCAGCTTAGGGACAGGGAACACTGAAGCTTTCTTT.